This section outlines one T cell receptor (beta chain) sequence together with its context. The CDR3 spans 13 residues. CDR1 is SGHRS, CDR2 YFSETQ, per germline. The V end lost 4 bases, the J end lost 1 base, and 8 bases lay between the germline ends. The entry originates in a study of T cell responses to AZD1222 COVID-19 vaccine. The method was immunoSEQ multiplex PCR; TCRdb's version includes in-frame clones alone and lacks a portion of them. Of roughly 110,000 clones listed, 90% to 95% are singletons. Pooled samples include second doses given at about 4 or 12 weeks. This receptor was identified in an adult who received the AZD1222 COVID-19 vaccine. The specimen comprised peripheral blood, sampled 28 days after the second AZD1222 dose. J is TRBJ1-1 and V is TRBV5-1, with D unresolved. As DNA, the CDR3 is TGCGCCAGCAGCCCCCAGGAGAACACTGAAGCTTTCTTT. This translates into CASSPQENTEAFF. Based on the CDR3 plus reference TRBV5-1 and TRBJ1-1, the full variable domain is KAGVTQTPRYLIKTRGQQVTLSCSPISGHRSVSWYQQTPGQGLQFLFEYFSETQRNKGNFPGRFSGRQFSNSRSEMNVSTLELGDSALYLCASSPQENTEAFFGQGTRLTVV.